This T cell receptor beta chain was identified during a study of molecular identifiers for immune sequencing clone quantification. The CDR3 runs to 18 residues. CDR1 and CDR2 from the germline V gene are MRHNA and SNTAGT. Trimming removed 0 bases from V and 4 bases from J, with 19 bases in between. Each CDR3 protein gets one entry after TCRdb re-called the PCR reads with MiXCR. The sample includes about 65,000 distinct CDR3 sequences, about 17% of them seen just once. Ten or more counts support this clonotype. Sequences were obtained from naive CD8+ T cells from blood, with Jurkat cell RNA spiked in. Subset noted: FACS-sorted CD8+CD4-CCR7+CD45RA+ naive T cells. This receptor was identified in a human donor in good health. Some libraries in this study had Jurkat cell RNA spiked in. The J gene is TRBJ1-5, the V gene TRBV6-4, with D possibly matching TRBD1 (5 bases). CDR3 bases: TGTGCCAGCAGTGACTCGATTGGGGCCCCGGAGGTTAATCAGCCCCAGCATTTT. Protein: CASSDSIGAPEVNQPQHF.